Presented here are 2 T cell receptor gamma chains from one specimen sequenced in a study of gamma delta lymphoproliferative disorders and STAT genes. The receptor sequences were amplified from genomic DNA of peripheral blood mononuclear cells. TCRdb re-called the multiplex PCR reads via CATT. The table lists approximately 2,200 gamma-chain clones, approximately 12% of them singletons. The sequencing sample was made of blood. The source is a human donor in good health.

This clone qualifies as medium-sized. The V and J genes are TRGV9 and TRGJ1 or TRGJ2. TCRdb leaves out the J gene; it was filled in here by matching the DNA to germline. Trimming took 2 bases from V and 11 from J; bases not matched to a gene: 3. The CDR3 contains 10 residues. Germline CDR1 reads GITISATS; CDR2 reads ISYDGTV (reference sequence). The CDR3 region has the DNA TGTGCCTTGTGGGAGGGGCAGAAACTCTTT. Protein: CALWEGQKLF.

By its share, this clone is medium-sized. CDR3 sequence (DNA): TGTGCTGCGTGCCCCACGGGTTATAAGAAACTCTTT. Translation gives CAACPTGYKKLF. The rearrangement joins TRGV10 to TRGJ1 or TRGJ2. TCRdb carries no J gene annotation; the J gene was assigned here by matching the DNA with germline. TRGV10 carries the ORF label, with uncertain function. V shed 9 bases and J 6 bases; nucleotides not matched to a gene: 9. This CDR3 spans 12 amino acids.